This T cell receptor (beta chain) was sequenced during a study of cytomegalovirus exposure and HLA in healthy donors (dated by TCRdb to 2015 to 2018). Notes on the research overall: A later analysis indicated that the roughly 130 validation repertoires were generated on the platform also employed for the approximately 690 repertoires of the first cohort. A separate validation cohort of approximately 130 different subjects was used in addition to the 666-subject first cohort. To predict cytomegalovirus infection status, the study brought together high-throughput TCR immunosequencing, statistical association of individual TCRs with disease status, and machine learning. The aim of the study was to test whether cataloging public T cell receptors could identify signatures of past pathogen exposure.

As for this clone: Its specific antigen is unknown. Base quality data are lacking; no much larger clone is found one base away.

The library was obtained by the immunoSEQ multiplex PCR assay. As for the original processing: To diagnose cytomegalovirus status from the catalog of TCR beta chain sequences, a statistical classification framework was built. TCRdb mirrors the immuneACCESS table, restricted to in-frame sequences. Some clones are absent from its copies; in checked studies, under half trace to an unresolved V gene, and the reason for the others is unknown. The DNA was the basis for D and trimming; V, J and clone size are from that table. The sample table lists some 110,000 clones, 86% of them with a count of one. Of the sample, around 5% falls within the top ten clones. Beyond this particular receptor, the publication reports: In vitro tests confirmed that a few of the cytomegalovirus-associated TCR beta chains recognize cytomegalovirus antigens. The study gave a list of under 200 TCR beta chains associated with cytomegalovirus. The validation cohort had no HLA typing available for a later analysis, so co-occurrence within that cohort was assessed over all 120 repertoires. In both the original and validation cohorts, the classifier was reported to diagnose cytomegalovirus status with high specificity and sensitivity. Of the cluster scores, roughly 95% were above 0 in a later analysis, which found that TCRs clustered in the first cohort also tended to co-occur in the 110 or so validation repertoires. Most TCR sequences were seen in very few donors, while some public TCRs were found in many individuals. The authors suggested that the approach could potentially be extended to other disease states and immunological phenotypes.

At the junction V is shortened by 0 bases and J by 1 base, with 7 bases in between. The CDR3 holds 14 amino acids from the cysteine to the phenylalanine. Only the CDR3 part of the read is kept: 42 bases, read in frame from the first base. The germline V gene (reference sequence) yields GTSNPN for CDR1 and SVGIG for CDR2. Separate from the roughly 630-subject first cohort, the validation cohort of roughly 130 subjects was the group to which the donors belonged. The clonotype was recovered from a man younger than 35 in good health and CMV-seronegative. Sample: PBMCs. The chain employs TRBV30 and TRBJ1-3, and TRBD1 may be the D gene, going by 5 matching bases. The nucleotide sequence reads TGTGCCTGGAGTGTAGGGGTATCTGGAAACACCATATATTTT. The translation is CAWSVGVSGNTIYF.